The TCR beta chain described here comes from a study of T cell repertoires in cytomegalovirus infection. TCRdb recomputed calls from the reads with MiXCR, one row per CDR3 protein. The sample includes about 680,000 distinct CDR3 sequences, around 24% of them seen just once. CDR1 KGHDR and CDR2 SFDVKD come from the germline V gene. This CDR3 region has 13 residues. With 6 bases removed from V and 0 bases from J, the gap between germline ends came to 4 bases. The chain employs TRBV24-1 and TRBJ2-2, with D unclear. This TCR was recovered from a human donor in good health (CMV status not recorded). Some clones in this sample may be carry-over from other donors' samples. Sequenced sample: CD8+ T cells from PBMCs. CDR3 region: CATSPSNTGELFF. The CDR3 region has the DNA TGTGCCACCAGTCCATCGAACACCGGGGAGCTGTTTTTT.